These T cell receptor beta chains were read from a single sample in a study of blood T cells in healthy people across ages. TCRdb itself ran the 5' RACE reads through MiXCR, one entry per CDR3 protein. Of approximately 1,100,000 distinct CDR3 sequences listed, more than 40% are singletons. Material for sequencing was blood. These receptors all come from a woman aged 55-75 years in good health. Both conserved end residues are trimmed from each CDR3. The D gene is left open where the match is weak.

j_call: TRBJ2-7
v_call: TRBV5-6
d_call: TRBD2
cdr3_aa: ASSLVASGTSYEQY

j_call: TRBJ1-5
v_call: TRBV29-1
d_call: -
cdr3_aa: SVEFSIGQPQH

j_call: TRBJ2-4
v_call: TRBV3-1
d_call: TRBD1
cdr3_aa: ASSQFGTDKWY

j_call: -
v_call: TRBV27
d_call: -
cdr3_aa: ASSPSGFPYEQY

j_call: TRBJ2-5
v_call: TRBV5-1
d_call: -
cdr3_aa: ASSFGRSQETQY

j_call: TRBJ2-6
v_call: TRBV18
d_call: -
cdr3_aa: ASSRRGAGIGANVLT

j_call: TRBJ2-5
v_call: TRBV20-1
d_call: -
cdr3_aa: SARETRAETQY

j_call: TRBJ2-1
v_call: TRBV20-1
d_call: -
cdr3_aa: SARIQDRVETQF

j_call: TRBJ2-1
v_call: TRBV29-1
d_call: TRBD2
cdr3_aa: SLTTTSGRDYAYNEQF

j_call: TRBJ1-4
v_call: TRBV9
d_call: -
cdr3_aa: ASSGTNEKLF

j_call: TRBJ2-1
v_call: TRBV11-2
d_call: -
cdr3_aa: ASSLWERYEQF

j_call: TRBJ2-4
v_call: TRBV7-9
d_call: -
cdr3_aa: ASSPDGGRVKNIQY

j_call: TRBJ2-6
v_call: TRBV7-3
d_call: -
cdr3_aa: ASSPPVGAGANVLT

j_call: TRBJ1-6
v_call: TRBV30
d_call: -
cdr3_aa: AWSPHSEELH

j_call: TRBJ2-4
v_call: TRBV20-1
d_call: TRBD1
cdr3_aa: SAKKTGVGEQY

j_call: TRBJ2-5
v_call: TRBV27
d_call: -
cdr3_aa: ASSSDRNQETQY

j_call: TRBJ1-6
v_call: TRBV28
d_call: -
cdr3_aa: ASSLSGSPLH

j_call: TRBJ2-5
v_call: TRBV20-1
d_call: TRBD2
cdr3_aa: SARALAGPQETQY

j_call: TRBJ2-4
v_call: TRBV27
d_call: -
cdr3_aa: ASRTSSFEY

j_call: TRBJ2-7
v_call: TRBV6-5
d_call: TRBD2
cdr3_aa: ASSYSHIAGVIPYEQY

j_call: TRBJ2-3
v_call: TRBV12-3/TRBV12-4
d_call: -
cdr3_aa: ASAGGAGAQY

j_call: TRBJ1-2
v_call: TRBV18
d_call: -
cdr3_aa: ASSPRRGLYGYT

j_call: TRBJ2-3
v_call: TRBV20-1
d_call: -
cdr3_aa: SARDLGGGADTQY

j_call: TRBJ2-3
v_call: TRBV7-2
d_call: TRBD2
cdr3_aa: ASSLVAGGTDTQY

j_call: TRBJ2-7
v_call: TRBV28
d_call: TRBD1
cdr3_aa: ASSPWDRDSYEQY

j_call: -
v_call: TRBV20-1
d_call: -
cdr3_aa: SALASGTNIQY

j_call: TRBJ2-1
v_call: TRBV29-1
d_call: -
cdr3_aa: SVDVGGMGEQF

j_call: TRBJ2-7
v_call: TRBV20-1
d_call: TRBD1
cdr3_aa: SALPDRAAYEQY

j_call: TRBJ2-7
v_call: TRBV18
d_call: TRBD2
cdr3_aa: ASSPPTSGKYEQY

j_call: TRBJ1-2
v_call: TRBV12-3/TRBV12-4
d_call: -
cdr3_aa: ASSPGTPWGYT

j_call: TRBJ2-7
v_call: TRBV10-3
d_call: TRBD1
cdr3_aa: AISGQGGAYEQY

j_call: TRBJ2-1
v_call: TRBV5-6
d_call: TRBD2
cdr3_aa: ASSFMTSGKSDEQF

j_call: TRBJ1-6
v_call: TRBV14
d_call: -
cdr3_aa: ASSQVDSYNSPLH

j_call: TRBJ2-7
v_call: TRBV5-6
d_call: -
cdr3_aa: ASSLDPLARKTSEQY

j_call: TRBJ2-7
v_call: TRBV20-1
d_call: TRBD2
cdr3_aa: SARDLSGYGEQY

j_call: TRBJ2-1
v_call: TRBV11-2
d_call: TRBD1
cdr3_aa: ASSFRDRGMNEQF

j_call: TRBJ2-5
v_call: TRBV5-5
d_call: TRBD1
cdr3_aa: ASSPGDRGTETQY